This T cell receptor beta chain was identified during a study of T cells in Graves' hyperthyroidism and ophthalmopathy (dated by TCRdb to between 2018 and 2020). Looking at the study overall: Peripheral blood samples were taken at the time of initial diagnosis, prior to any treatment. An independent validation cohort of fewer than 20 hyperthyroidism patients and about 16 patients who later progressed to ophthalmopathy tested prospective prediction of ophthalmopathy. After sampling, hyperthyroidism patients received methimazole starting at 30 mg daily, and ophthalmopathy patients received high-dose intravenous methylprednisolone. For training and testing, the roughly 97 patients in the discovery cohort were randomly divided in a 7:3 ratio. In addition, the study compared T-cell repertoires in thyroid tissue and in blood from roughly six Graves' hyperthyroidism patients. The paper describes TCR Vbeta CDR3 sequencing of around 130 peripheral blood samples, made up of about 40 ophthalmopathy patients, 70 to 75 hyperthyroidism patients and some 17 progressor patients. A discovery cohort of approximately 97 patients, approximately 45 with Graves' ophthalmopathy and 55 to 60 with stable Graves' hyperthyroidism, was used to find distinguishing TCR V-J signatures. What the work shows at the level of the full study, not this receptor alone: Most expanded thyroid clonotypes (frequency above 0.001) were also detected in blood, suggesting blood repertoires may reflect thyroid immune responses. During validation, the model predicted progression to ophthalmopathy a median of roughly six months ahead of onset, with around 71% sensitivity and less than 85% specificity. Ophthalmopathy was separated from stable hyperthyroidism by a 13 V-J signature model, with approximately 89% sensitivity and roughly 84% specificity obtained in cross-validation and 80%/75% obtained in testing. No statistical method was used to fix the sample size in advance, and group allocation was not hidden from the investigators.

The CDR3 runs 16 residues from the cysteine to the phenylalanine. The CDR3 DNA has 48 bases and is translated from base 1. CDR1 is given as SEHNR and CDR2 as FQNEAQ, both from the germline V gene (reference sequence). V has 5 bases trimmed and J has 7 bases trimmed; junction bases matching no gene number 10. The TCR beta CDR3 regions were amplified from RNA transcripts. For the first round of RT-PCR on the TCR CDR3, the HTBI primer set was used together with the Qiagen OneStep RT-PCR kit. A second multiplex PCR round built the libraries, followed by size selection and purification. Libraries were sequenced paired-end with 100 bp reads on an Illumina HiSeq2000. Processing in the source paper ran as follows. SOAPnuke was used to process the raw data, throwing out any read that contained adapters or uncalled bases, had a mean Phred below 15, or lacked an exact constant-primer or identifier match. COPE v1.2.5 was used to merge high-quality paired reads, and clonotypes were defined as unique nucleotide sequences. MiTCR v1.1 was used to align clonotypes to the IMGT TRBV, TRBD and TRBJ reference segments. Only V-J combinations with frequency above 0.0001, covering about 99% of repertoires, were analysed. A TCS score was defined as the ratio between F50 (clonal expansion) and ExV (chaos), using BLOSUM62-based TCRdist between CDR3 peptides within each V-J. Welch's t-statistics and random forest reduced just over 500 V-J features to about 12, which were used in a naive Bayes classifier (R e1071). TCRdb reran the public reads through fastp at Q25 and MiXCR, keeping productive beta chains. A single entry per CDR3 protein holds the most common genes and DNA from its merged rows. TCRdb, not the authors, supplied the V and J calls. For this sample the table gives fewer than 900,000 distinct CDR3 sequences, of which roughly 20% were detected only once. Jointly, the top ten make up approximately 15% of the sample.

Turning to this clonotype: Its antigen is not yet known. No base quality values were provided; no much bigger clone lies one nucleotide off.

Hyperthyroidism patients were aged 18 to 65 years and newly diagnosed, with disease duration of less than 2 months. Exclusion was applied to patients with uncontrolled infections, other autoimmune diseases, pregnancy or lactation. Diagnoses were established on the basis of clinical symptoms, serum thyroxine and TRAb, thyroid ultrasound, and orbital computed tomography. Blood from progressor patients was collected at the time of first diagnosis with hyperthyroidism, before any ophthalmopathy symptoms had appeared. PBMCs were separated from approximately 10 ml of fresh peripheral blood using Ficoll-Paque density gradient centrifugation. Progressor patients were first diagnosed with Graves' hyperthyroidism and then developed ophthalmopathy during follow-up. Total RNA was extracted using Trizol reagent, and RNA quality was assessed on an Agilent 2100 Bioanalyzer.

The chain joins TRBV7-9 to TRBJ2-1; 11 of the junction bases match TRBD2. Sequenced material: blood. The sequence was collected from a woman aged 45-59 years with Graves' hyperthyroidism that later progressed to Graves' ophthalmopathy. The DNA is TGTGCCAGCAGCCAACAGGGACTAGCGGCGGTAAATGAGCAGTTCTTC. Its amino acids are CASSQQGLAAVNEQFF.